Below, 14 T cell receptor beta chains from the same sample are listed, as sequenced in a study of shared clonotypes between healthy human individuals. The naive CD8 population came from CD45RO-negative cells selected for CCR7, without terminally differentiated effector memory CD45RA+ cells. Clones were read by immunoSEQ multiplex PCR, and TCRdb kept only the in-frame ones, dropping some. The data contain approximately 810,000 clones, around 92% of them seen just once; the ten biggest clones take up around 24%. Sample: naive CD8+ T cells sorted from blood. These receptor sequences come from a man aged 25 to 40 in good health.

V is TRBV27 and J is TRBJ1-1, with 7 positions matching TRBD1. In germline, CDR1 is MNHEY, CDR2 SMNVEV (reference sequence). J lost 0 bases, V lost 5 bases, and 15 bases had no gene match. This CDR3 comprises 18 residues. The DNA of the CDR3 is TGTGCCAGCAGTACCCAAAAAGGGACAGCCACCTTGAACACTGAAGCTTTCTTT. Residues: CASSTQKGTATLNTEAFF.

This sequence joins TRBV6-5 and TRBJ2-7; a weak D match, TRBD2 (7 bases). The length of the CDR3 is 14 residues. V was pared by 8 bases and J by 4 bases, with 18 bases between. Germline V gene data show CDR1 as MNHEY and CDR2 as SVGAGI. As DNA, the CDR3 is TGTGCCAGCGTCTCCCCCGGGGGGCTATACGAGCAGTACTTC. It specifies CASVSPGGLYEQYF.

The rearrangement uses TRBV29-1 and TRBJ2-5; possibly TRBD1 for D (5 bases). Germline V gene data show CDR1 as SQVTM and CDR2 as ANQGSEA. The V end lost 5 bases, the J end lost 1 base, and 11 bases lay between the germline ends. The CDR3 length is 13 residues. The CDR3 DNA reads as TGCAGCGTTCTGGGGCTAGTCCAAGAGACCCAGTACTTC. It translates to CSVLGLVQETQYF.

This clone has just one count. The J gene is TRBJ2-1, the V gene TRBV9, with TRBD2 matching 13 bases. Trimming took 4 bases from V and 8 from J; bases not matched to a gene: 18. CDR3 length: 19 amino acids. In germline, CDR1 is SGDLS, CDR2 YYNGEE. The CDR3: CASSHTRTSGSKVGDEQFF. CDR3 sequence (DNA): TGTGCCAGCAGCCACACCCGGACTAGCGGGAGCAAGGTTGGCGATGAGCAGTTCTTC.

The chain has TRBV19 and TRBJ1-1; D gene ambiguous. The CDR3 covers 13 residues. Germline-derived CDR1 and CDR2 are LNHDA and SQIVND (reference sequence). Trimming stripped 3 bases from V and 8 bases from J, with 13 bases between. For the CDR3, the DNA is TGTGCCAGTAGTATCCGGGTGGCGCGCGAAGCTTTCTTT. Translating it yields CASSIRVAREAFF.

The V and J genes are TRBV11-2 and TRBJ2-4; D ambiguous. The CDR3 contains 13 residues. The germline V gene has CDR1 SGHAT and CDR2 FQNNGV. V lost 1 base and J 8 bases, leaving 9 bases between the germline ends. DNA for the CDR3: TGTGCCAGCAGCTTAGCCGGGTTTGACATTCAGTACTTC. Its translation is CASSLAGFDIQYF.

The V gene is TRBV6-1, the J gene TRBJ1-1; 7 nucleotides agree with TRBD1. The CDR3 is 15 amino acids. Germline CDR1 MNHNS, CDR2 SASEGT. V trimming: 5 bases; J trimming: 1 base; junction bases outside the gene matches: 7. DNA of the CDR3: TGTGCCAGCAGTCGGGACAGACCCTGGAACACTGAAGCTTTCTTT. This translates into CASSRDRPWNTEAFF.

The chain joins TRBV7-9 to TRBJ1-2, with D uncertain. V shed 6 bases and J shed 6 bases, with 11 bases lying between them. In germline, CDR1 is SEHNR, CDR2 FQNEAQ (reference sequence). There are 12 residues in the CDR3. As DNA, the CDR3 is TGTGCCAGCAGACAGAGCCGGGATGGCTACACCTTC. It codes for CASRQSRDGYTF.

J is TRBJ2-7 and V is TRBV28, with D possibly TRBD1 on 6 matching bases. Germline values: CDR1 MDHEN, CDR2 SYDVKM. This CDR3 region has 14 residues. V lost 2 bases and J 3 bases, leaving 11 bases between the germline ends. Here the CDR3 reads CASSLGDIDYEQYF. In DNA, the CDR3 is TGTGCCAGCAGTTTAGGGGACATCGACTACGAGCAGTACTTC.

The CDR3 loop reads CASSPLPWGELFF. Written as DNA, the CDR3 is TGTGCCAGCAGCCCTCTTCCTTGGGGGGAGCTGTTTTTT. The rearrangement links TRBV7-2 to TRBJ2-2; D is ambiguous. Germline-derived CDR1 and CDR2 are SGHTA and FQGNSA. This CDR3 is 13 amino acids long. Trimming removed 5 bases from V and 8 bases from J, with 12 bases in between.

This chain uses TRBV19 with TRBJ2-1; weak D call: TRBD2 (6 bases). Trimming took off 3 bases at V and 6 bases at J, with 15 bases between the two ends. The CDR3 spans 15 residues. Germline CDR1 reads LNHDA; CDR2 reads SQIVND (reference sequence). The CDR3 nucleotides read TGTGCCAGTAGTATTCTCTTAATGGGGGGCAATGAGCAGTTCTTC. Translating it yields CASSILLMGGNEQFF.

The V call is TRBV7-9, the J call TRBJ2-7; D is ambiguous. This CDR3 has 18 amino acids. Trimming left V 5 bases short and J 4 bases short, with 27 bases between. From germline, CDR1 is SEHNR and CDR2 FQNEAQ (reference sequence). Here the CDR3 DNA reads TGTGCCAGCAGCCCCTACCTTCGGGTTAGTCCATACGATTACGAGCAGTACTTC. Its translation: CASSPYLRVSPYDYEQYF.

V gene TRBV7-6 combines with J gene TRBJ2-5; 7 nucleotides line up with TRBD2. Germline-derived CDR1 and CDR2 are SGHVS and FNYEAQ. The CDR3 has 13 residues. After removal of 7 bases from V and 2 bases from J, the junction contained 4 bases not matched to a gene. CDR3 nucleotides: TGTGCCAGCACCAACGGGGGGCAAGAGACCCAGTACTTC. It yields the protein CASTNGGQETQYF.

Turning to this clone: Other DNA sequences from this sample encode an identical CDR3 as well. The chain employs TRBV9 and TRBJ2-7; TRBD1 matches at 12 bases. The CDR3 sequence is 14 residues long. Germline values: CDR1 SGDLS, CDR2 YYNGEE. V was clipped by 5 bases and J by 7 bases; unmatched bases: 7. The CDR3 bases are TGTGCCAGCAGTCGGGGGGACAGGGGGCGTGAGCAGTACTTC. Protein: CASSRGDRGREQYF.